This T cell receptor beta chain was obtained from a study of cytomegalovirus exposure and HLA in healthy donors. Overall study findings and caveats: CMV serostatus was the only immune exposure information that was available. Listed as cytomegalovirus-associated were approximately 160 TCR beta chains. Productive status was seen about 90% or about 30% of the time for most TCR beta V segments in an earlier analysis.

A multiplex PCR was run with 60 Vbeta primers and 13 Jbeta primers. Here immunoSEQ multiplex PCR was the method, and the copy in TCRdb shows in-frame clones only, minus some. The repertoire holds under 150,000 clones, with around 73% as singletons. Comment on this clone: As yet, its antigen is unknown.

Sequencing was performed on PBMCs. This TCR was sampled from a man between 45 and 60 years old in good health and CMV-seronegative.

CDR3 sequence (DNA): TGTGCCAGTAGAAAAACAGGGTTGAACTATGGCTACACCTTC. Protein sequence: CASRKTGLNYGYTF. The chain recombines TRBV7-9 with TRBJ1-2; D perhaps matches TRBD1 (6 bases). CDR1 and CDR2 from the germline V gene are SEHNR and FQNEAQ (reference sequence). The V and J ends lost 9 bases and 2 bases respectively, with 16 bases between them. This CDR3 is built from 14 residues.